This TCR beta chain was obtained from a study of beta chain features in type 1 diabetes. The study, taken as a whole, reports: When VDJ junctions were examined, type 1 diabetes patients showed fewer insertions and more deletions. The question left open here concerned HLA type influencing TCRB rearrangement. Possible PCR preference for shorter templates applied equally to patients and controls. Among patients with Type 1 diabetes, TCRB CDR3s were moderately but significantly shorter in every one of the four CD4+ subsets.

Germline V CDR1 and CDR2: SGHRS, YFSETQ. Deletions cut 4 bases from V and 0 bases from J, with 17 bases between. This CDR3 is built from 16 residues. Sequenced material consisted of expressed TCRB transcripts (all of the isolated RNA was reverse transcribed). The repertoire was sequenced with immunoSEQ multiplex PCR; TCRdb's copy has only in-frame clones and lacks some. This table holds 600,000 to 700,000 clones, roughly 12% found once. This clone has a single count. The target antigen is unknown. The sequence derives from a man aged 18 to 30 with type 1 diabetes. The J gene is TRBJ2-7, the V gene TRBV5-1; D may be TRBD2 (7 bases). The sample taken for sequencing was naive CD4+ T cells from blood. The DNA for the CDR3 is TGCGCCAGCAGCCCCGTTTCACGGGGGGCCTCCTACGAGCAGTACTTC. As protein: CASSPVSRGASYEQYF.